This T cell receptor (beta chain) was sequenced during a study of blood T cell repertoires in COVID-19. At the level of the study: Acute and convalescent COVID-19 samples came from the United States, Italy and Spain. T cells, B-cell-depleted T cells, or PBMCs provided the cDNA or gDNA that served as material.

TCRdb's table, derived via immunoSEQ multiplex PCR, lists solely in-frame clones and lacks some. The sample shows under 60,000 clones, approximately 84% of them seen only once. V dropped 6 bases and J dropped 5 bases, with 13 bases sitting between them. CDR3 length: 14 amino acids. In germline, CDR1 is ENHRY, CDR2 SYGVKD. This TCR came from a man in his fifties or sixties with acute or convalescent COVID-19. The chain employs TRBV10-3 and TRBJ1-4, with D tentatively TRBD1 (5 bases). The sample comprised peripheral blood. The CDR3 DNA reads TGTGCCATCAGGGGGACTGAAGCGAATGAAAAACTGTTTTTT. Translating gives CAIRGTEANEKLFF.